This T cell receptor beta chain was sequenced for a study of cytomegalovirus exposure and HLA in healthy donors. The CDR3 has 16 residues. CDR1 and CDR2 (germline): ENHRY, SYGVKD. V shed 1 base and J shed 5 bases, with 18 bases lying between them. The table came from immunoSEQ multiplex PCR; TCRdb's copy has only in-frame clones and leaves some out. The sample records some 60,000 clones, around 96% being singletons. Study outcomes and limitations: The listing of roughly 160 TCR beta chains classed them as cytomegalovirus-associated.

As concerns this clone: Antigen specificity is unknown.

This receptor was obtained from a man between 18 and 29 years old in good health and CMV-seronegative. The chain combines TRBV10-3 with TRBJ2-7; tentatively, D is TRBD1 (6 bases). The sample consisted of PBMCs. CDR3 region: CAISELGIQGLNEQYF. CDR3 DNA sequence: TGTGCCATCAGTGAGTTGGGTATACAGGGTTTGAACGAGCAGTACTTC.